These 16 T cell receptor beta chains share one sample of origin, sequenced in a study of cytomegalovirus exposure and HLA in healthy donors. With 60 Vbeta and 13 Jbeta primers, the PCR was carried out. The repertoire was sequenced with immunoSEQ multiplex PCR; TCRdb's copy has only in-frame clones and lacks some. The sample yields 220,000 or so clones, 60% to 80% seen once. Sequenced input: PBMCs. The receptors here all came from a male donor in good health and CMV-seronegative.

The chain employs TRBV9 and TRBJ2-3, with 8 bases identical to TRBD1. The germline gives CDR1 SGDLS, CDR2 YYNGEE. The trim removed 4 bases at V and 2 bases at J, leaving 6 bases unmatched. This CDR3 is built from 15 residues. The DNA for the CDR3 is TGTGCCAGCAGCTCCCAGGGGGCCCCCACAGATACGCAGTATTTT. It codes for CASSSQGAPTDTQYF.

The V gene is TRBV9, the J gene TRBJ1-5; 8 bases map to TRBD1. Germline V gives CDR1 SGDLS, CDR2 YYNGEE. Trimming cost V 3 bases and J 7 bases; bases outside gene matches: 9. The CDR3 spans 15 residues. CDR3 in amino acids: CASSGAGGLGQPQHF. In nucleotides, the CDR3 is TGTGCCAGCAGCGGCGCAGGGGGCTTGGGGCAGCCCCAGCATTTT.

The chain's CDR3 is CASSQTSGKDTQYF. DNA of the CDR3: TGTGCCAGCTCTCAGACTAGCGGAAAAGATACGCAGTATTTT. The V call is TRBV18, the J call TRBJ2-3, with 9 positions matching TRBD2. With V trimmed by 6 bases and J by 5 bases, 6 bases remained unmatched. This CDR3 has 14 residues. Germline CDR1 is KGHSH and CDR2 is LQKENI.

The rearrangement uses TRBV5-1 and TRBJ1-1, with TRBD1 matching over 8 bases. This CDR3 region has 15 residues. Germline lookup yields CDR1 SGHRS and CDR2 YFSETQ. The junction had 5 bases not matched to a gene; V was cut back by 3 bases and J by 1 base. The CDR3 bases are TGCGCCAGCAGCTCCACCCAGGGGGCGAACACTGAAGCTTTCTTT. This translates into CASSSTQGANTEAFF.

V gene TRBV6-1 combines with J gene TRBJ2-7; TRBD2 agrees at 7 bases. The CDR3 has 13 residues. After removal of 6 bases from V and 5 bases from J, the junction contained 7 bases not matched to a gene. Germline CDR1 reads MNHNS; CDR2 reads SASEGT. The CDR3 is CASSVTSLDEQYF. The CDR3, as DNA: TGTGCCAGCAGCGTGACTAGCTTGGACGAGCAGTACTTC.

The CDR3 loop reads CASSRLASYTGELFF. The CDR3, as DNA: TGTGCCAGCAGCAGACTAGCTTCGTACACCGGGGAGCTGTTTTTT. The rearrangement joins TRBV11-2 to TRBJ2-2; 7 bases are shared with TRBD2. From germline, CDR1 is SGHAT and CDR2 FQNNGV. This CDR3 region has 15 residues. With 5 bases clipped from V and 3 bases from J, the junction kept 6 bases outside the gene matches.

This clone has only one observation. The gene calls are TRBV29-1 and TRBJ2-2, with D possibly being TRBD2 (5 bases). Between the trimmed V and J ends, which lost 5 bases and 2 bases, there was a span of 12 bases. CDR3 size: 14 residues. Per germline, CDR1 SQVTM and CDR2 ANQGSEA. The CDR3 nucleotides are TGCAGCGTTTTGCGAGGGCAAAACACCGGGGAGCTGTTTTTT. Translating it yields CSVLRGQNTGELFF.

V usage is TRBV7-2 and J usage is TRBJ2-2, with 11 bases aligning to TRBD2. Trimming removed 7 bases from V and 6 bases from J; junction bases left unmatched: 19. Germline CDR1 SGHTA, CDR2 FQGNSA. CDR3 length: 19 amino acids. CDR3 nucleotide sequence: TGTGCCAGCACCTCACTGGGCCCCCTACTAGCGGGAGCCCCCGGGGAGCTGTTTTTT. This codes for CASTSLGPLLAGAPGELFF.

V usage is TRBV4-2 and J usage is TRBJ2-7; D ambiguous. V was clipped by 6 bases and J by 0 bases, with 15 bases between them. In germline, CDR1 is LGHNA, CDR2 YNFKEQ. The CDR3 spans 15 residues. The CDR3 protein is CASSAPGGSSYEQYF. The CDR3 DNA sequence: TGTGCCAGCAGTGCCCCCGGCGGAAGCTCCTACGAGCAGTACTTC.

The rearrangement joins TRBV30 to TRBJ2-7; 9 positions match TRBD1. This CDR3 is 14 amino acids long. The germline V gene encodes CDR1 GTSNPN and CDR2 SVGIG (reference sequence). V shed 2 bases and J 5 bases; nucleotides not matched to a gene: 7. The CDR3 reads CAWSWSGTGNEQYF. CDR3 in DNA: TGTGCCTGGAGTTGGTCCGGGACAGGGAACGAGCAGTACTTC.

The CDR3 sequence: CASSLSAMGAKWFDTEAFF. CDR3 sequence (DNA): TGCGCCAGCAGCTTGTCTGCGATGGGGGCGAAGTGGTTCGACACTGAAGCTTTCTTT. The chain has TRBV5-1 and TRBJ1-1; a weak D match, TRBD1 (6 bases). Germline V gene data show CDR1 as SGHRS and CDR2 as YFSETQ. This CDR3 has 19 amino acids. Trimming pared 1 base from V and 3 bases from J, leaving 25 bases between.

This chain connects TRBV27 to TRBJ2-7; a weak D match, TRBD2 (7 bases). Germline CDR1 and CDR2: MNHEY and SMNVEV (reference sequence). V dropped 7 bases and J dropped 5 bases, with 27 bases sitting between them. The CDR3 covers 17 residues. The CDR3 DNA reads TGTGCCAGCACTTATAGTATATCGGGGGGCCGTAGCCACGAGCAGTACTTC. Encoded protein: CASTYSISGGRSHEQYF.

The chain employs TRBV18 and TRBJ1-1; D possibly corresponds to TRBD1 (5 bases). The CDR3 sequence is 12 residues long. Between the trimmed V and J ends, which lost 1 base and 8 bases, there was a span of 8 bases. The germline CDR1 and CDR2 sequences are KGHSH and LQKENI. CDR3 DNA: TGTGCCAGCTCACCACGGGGGAGGGAAGCTTTCTTT. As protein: CASSPRGREAFF.

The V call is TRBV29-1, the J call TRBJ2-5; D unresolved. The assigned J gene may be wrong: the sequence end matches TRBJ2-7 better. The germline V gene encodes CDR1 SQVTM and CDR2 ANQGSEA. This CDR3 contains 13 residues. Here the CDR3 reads CSVTQTKNYEQYF. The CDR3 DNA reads TGCAGCGTTACTCAGACCAAGAACTACGAGCAGTACTTC.

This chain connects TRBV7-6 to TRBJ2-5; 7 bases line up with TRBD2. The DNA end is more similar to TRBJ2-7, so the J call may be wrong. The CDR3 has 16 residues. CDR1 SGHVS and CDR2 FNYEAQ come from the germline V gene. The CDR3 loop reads CASSLASPGGTYEQYF. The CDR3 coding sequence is TGTGCCAGCAGCTTAGCCTCGCCGGGAGGAACCTACGAGCAGTACTTC.

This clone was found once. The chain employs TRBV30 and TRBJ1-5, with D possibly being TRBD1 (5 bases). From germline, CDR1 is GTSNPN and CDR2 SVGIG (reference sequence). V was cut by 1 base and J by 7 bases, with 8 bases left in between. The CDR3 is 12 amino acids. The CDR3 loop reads CAWSEGRQPQHF. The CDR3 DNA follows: TGTGCCTGGAGTGAGGGGCGGCAGCCCCAGCATTTT.